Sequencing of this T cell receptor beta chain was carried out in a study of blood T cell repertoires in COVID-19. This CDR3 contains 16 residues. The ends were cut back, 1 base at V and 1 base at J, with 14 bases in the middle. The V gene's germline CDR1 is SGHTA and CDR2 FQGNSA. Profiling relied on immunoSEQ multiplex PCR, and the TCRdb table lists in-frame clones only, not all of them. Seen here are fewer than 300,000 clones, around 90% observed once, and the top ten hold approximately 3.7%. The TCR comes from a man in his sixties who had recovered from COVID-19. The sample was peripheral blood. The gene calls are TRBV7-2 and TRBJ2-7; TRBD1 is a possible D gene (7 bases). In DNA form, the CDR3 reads TGTGCCAGCAGCTTAGTGGGGCCAGGGGGGTCCTACGAGCAGTACTTC. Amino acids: CASSLVGPGGSYEQYF.